The text below deals with one TCR beta chain. The CDR3 length is 15 residues. CDR1 is MGHRA, CDR2 YSYEKL, per germline. J lost 6 bases, V lost 4 bases, and 5 bases had no gene match. TCRdb's table, derived via immunoSEQ multiplex PCR, lists solely in-frame clones and lacks some. The data contain around 65,000 clones, around 96% of them singletons. The data were taken from a study of shared T cell receptors in the human thymus. The rearrangement links TRBV4-1 to TRBJ2-1, with 11 positions matching TRBD1. This TCR was sampled from a human donor. The sequenced sample consisted of thymocytes. The CDR3 protein is CASSPRDRGGNEQFF. CDR3 in DNA: TGCGCCAGCAGCCCCCGGGACAGGGGGGGCAATGAGCAGTTCTTC.